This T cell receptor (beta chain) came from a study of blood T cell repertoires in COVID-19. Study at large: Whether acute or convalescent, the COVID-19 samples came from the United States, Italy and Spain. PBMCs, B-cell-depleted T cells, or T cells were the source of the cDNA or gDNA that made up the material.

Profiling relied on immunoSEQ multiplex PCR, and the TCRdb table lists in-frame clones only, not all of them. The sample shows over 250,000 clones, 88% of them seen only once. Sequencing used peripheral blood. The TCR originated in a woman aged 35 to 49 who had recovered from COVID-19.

CDR3 coding DNA: TGTGCCAGCAGTTTAATAGGCGACAGGGACGGAGCCTATGGCTACACCTTC. Translation gives CASSLIGDRDGAYGYTF. J is TRBJ1-2 and V is TRBV27; TRBD1 matches at 7 bases. Germline V lookup: CDR1 MNHEY, CDR2 SMNVEV (reference sequence). The CDR3 length is 17 residues. J gave up 4 bases and V 2 bases, and 13 bases lay outside the gene matches.